Below, one T cell receptor beta chain is given with its context. Trimming removed 5 bases from V and 10 bases from J; junction bases left unmatched: 9. The CDR3 loop spans 15 amino acids. Germline CDR1 MNHEY, CDR2 SVGAGI. These data come from a study of OX40 agonist ivuxolimab in advanced cancers. Clones were read by immunoSEQ multiplex PCR, and TCRdb kept only the in-frame ones, dropping some. The data show some 50,000 clones, with around 87% seen just once and 1.8% held by the top ten. This sample comprised CD4+ or CD8+ T cells sorted from blood, obtained in a trial of the OX40 agonist ivuxolimab. The gene calls are TRBV6-5 and TRBJ2-1, with TRBD2 matching over 12 bases. This receptor was identified in an adult with an advanced solid tumor such as melanoma, head and neck, liver or kidney cancer. The CDR3 is CASSPSLGLAGEQFF. DNA of the CDR3: TGTGCCAGCAGTCCCAGCCTGGGACTAGCGGGCGAGCAGTTCTTC.